This T cell receptor beta chain was captured by sequencing in a study of cytomegalovirus exposure and HLA in healthy donors. Each donor was nominally healthy when sampled (though unrecorded immune exposures were likely). This PCR relied on a set of 60 Vbeta primers and 13 Jbeta primers. The assay was immunoSEQ multiplex PCR, and TCRdb's table has in-frame clones only and misses some. The sample has about 120,000 clones, around three quarters seen once; the top ten hold roughly 2%. J was trimmed by 1 base and V by 4 bases; bases with no gene match: 4. Germline CDR1 SGHAT, CDR2 FQNNGV. There are 14 residues in the CDR3.

The chain employs TRBV11-2 and TRBJ2-7; 7 nucleotides match TRBD1. The source material was PBMCs. This TCR was sampled from a man younger than 30 in good health and CMV-seronegative. CDR3 nucleotides: TGTGCCAGCAGCTCGACAGGGTTATCCTACGAGCAGTACGTC. It encodes CASSSTGLSYEQYV.